The 18 T cell receptor beta chains in this list originate from one sample, sequenced in a study of cytomegalovirus exposure and HLA in healthy donors. The PCR made use of 60 Vbeta and 13 Jbeta primers. Data came from immunoSEQ multiplex PCR; TCRdb stores just in-frame clones and leaves some out. The table records 250,000 to 350,000 clones, 86% of them present only once. The sample comprised PBMCs. These receptors all stem from a man aged 35 to 55 in good health and CMV-seropositive.

The rearrangement uses TRBV19 and TRBJ1-5; tentatively, D is TRBD1 (5 bases). The CDR3 runs 16 residues. V was cut by 2 bases and J by 5 bases, with 16 bases left in between. Germline V gives CDR1 LNHDA, CDR2 SQIVND (reference sequence). This CDR3 reads CASSIPARVRYQPQHF. For the CDR3, the DNA is TGTGCCAGTAGTATACCCGCCAGGGTAAGATATCAGCCCCAGCATTTT.

The rearrangement links TRBV30 to TRBJ1-5; 8 bases align to TRBD1. This CDR3 is built from 15 residues. The junction had 9 bases not matched to a gene; V was cut back by 5 bases and J by 3 bases. Germline-derived CDR1 and CDR2 are GTSNPN and SVGIG (reference sequence). CDR3 nucleotide sequence: TGTGCCTGGGACAGGGGCCAGACCCCCAATCAGCCCCAGCATTTT. This encodes CAWDRGQTPNQPQHF.

This clone was recorded once. V is TRBV4-3 and J is TRBJ2-1, with 7 positions matching TRBD2. This CDR3 has 14 amino acids. Per germline, CDR1 LGHNA and CDR2 YSLEER. After removal of 1 base from V and 10 bases from J, the junction contained 7 bases not matched to a gene. The CDR3 spells CASSQVAGLEEQFF. In DNA form, the CDR3 reads TGCGCCAGCAGCCAAGTGGCCGGACTAGAAGAGCAGTTCTTC.

With regard to this clone: Germline is not matched at one junction end, which may reflect a read error. This chain joins TRBV7-9 and TRBJ2-7; 10 nucleotides line up with TRBD1. CDR3 length: 15 amino acids. Germline V gene sequence: CDR1 SEHNR, CDR2 FQNEAQ (reference sequence). CDR3 nucleotide sequence: TGTTCCAGCACCGATCAGGGACAGGGGATGTCCGAGCAGTACTTC. It encodes CSSTDQGQGMSEQYF.

This clone was seen only a few times. The chain has TRBV2 and TRBJ1-1, with 8 nucleotides matching TRBD1. The CDR3 totals 12 residues. V dropped 6 bases and J dropped 7; count of bases not matched to a gene: 4. Germline V CDR1 and CDR2: SNHLY, FYNNEI. The CDR3 DNA reads TGTGCCAGCAGCTTAGGACAGGGTGAAGCTTTCTTT. This codes for CASSLGQGEAFF. The whole variable domain, filled in from reference TRBV2 and TRBJ1-1, reads EPEVTQTPSHQVTQMGQEVILRCVPISNHLYFYWYRQILGQKVEFLVSFYNNEISEKSEIFDDQFSVERPDGSNFTLKIRSTKLEDSAMYFCASSLGQGEAFFGQGTRLTVV.

The chain joins TRBV5-8 to TRBJ1-1; perhaps TRBD1 as D (6 bases). Trimming pared 7 bases from V and 2 bases from J, leaving 12 bases between. Germline CDR1 and CDR2: SGHTS and YDEGEE. The CDR3 totals 13 residues. The CDR3, as DNA: TGTGCCAGCTCCGGACAGAGAAACACTGAAGCTTTCTTT. The encoded protein is CASSGQRNTEAFF. Full variable domain (remainder filled in from reference TRBV5-8 and TRBJ1-1): EAGVTQSPTHLIKTRGQQATLRCSPISGHTSVYWYQQALGLGLQFLLWYDEGEERNRGNFPPRFSGRQFPNYSSELNVNALELEDSALYLCASSGQRNTEAFFGQGTRLTVV.

The chain employs TRBV28 and TRBJ2-3, with TRBD1 matching 7 bases. The germline CDR1 and CDR2 sequences are MDHEN and SYDVKM. V was pared by 5 bases and J by 3 bases, with 5 bases of the junction left unmatched. There are 14 residues in the CDR3. The CDR3 here is CASSGRGLTDTQYF. As DNA, the CDR3 is TGTGCCAGCAGTGGAAGGGGGCTAACAGATACGCAGTATTTT.

V gene TRBV7-2 combines with J gene TRBJ1-2, with a tentative D call TRBD1 (6 bases). In germline, CDR1 is SGHTA, CDR2 FQGNSA. V gave up 1 base and J gave up 2 bases, with 11 bases separating them. CDR3 length: 15 residues. CDR3 DNA sequence: TGTGCCAGCAGCTTAGAGGGGGGAGGGAACTATGGCTACACCTTC. It yields the protein CASSLEGGGNYGYTF.

This rearrangement joins TRBV11-2 to TRBJ2-5, with 7 bases aligning to TRBD2. Germline loops: CDR1 SGHAT, CDR2 FQNNGV. This CDR3 is 15 amino acids long. Unmatched junction bases numbered 7, after V lost 1 base and J lost 5 bases. DNA of the CDR3: TGTGCCAGCAGCTTAGTGATTGGGGGGGTCGAGACCCAGTACTTC. This encodes CASSLVIGGVETQYF.

The CDR3 loop is CASSLANGVTSGAFF. DNA of the CDR3: TGCGCCAGCAGCTTGGCCAACGGGGTTACCTCTGGGGCTTTCTTT. This chain uses TRBV5-1 with TRBJ1-1, with no clear D. V was shortened by 0 bases and J by 11 bases, with 20 bases between the two germline ends. This CDR3 comprises 15 residues. Germline V gene sequence: CDR1 SGHRS, CDR2 YFSETQ.

This clone was seen only a few times. The chain links TRBV6-1 to TRBJ1-4; D is perhaps TRBD1 (5 bases). This CDR3 is built from 16 residues. Trimming stripped 1 base from V and 5 bases from J, with 14 bases between. The germline V gene has CDR1 MNHNS and CDR2 SASEGT. The CDR3 here is CASSEGVGQGNEKLFF. The CDR3 bases are TGTGCCAGCAGTGAAGGGGTGGGGCAGGGCAATGAAAAACTGTTTTTT.

The chain combines TRBV7-8 with TRBJ2-7, with a weak D call TRBD1 (6 bases). The CDR3 sequence is 13 residues long. Trimming pared 4 bases from V and 3 bases from J, leaving 10 bases between. From germline, CDR1 is SGHVS and CDR2 FQNEAQ. The CDR3 coding sequence is TGTGCCAGCAGCTGGACCAGGGGCTACGAGCAGTACTTC. Amino acids: CASSWTRGYEQYF. Looking up the rest from reference TRBV7-8 and TRBJ2-7 gives the full variable domain: GAGVSQSPRYKVAKRGQDVALRCDPISGHVSLFWYQQALGQGPEFLTYFQNEAQLDKSGLPSDRFFAERPEGSVSTLKIQRTQQEDSAVYLCASSWTRGYEQYFGPGTRLTVT.

The chain combines TRBV19 with TRBJ2-3; 10 bases agree with TRBD2. Germline V CDR1 and CDR2: LNHDA, SQIVND (reference sequence). The CDR3 length is 15 residues. Germline trimming cut 6 bases from V and 2 bases from J; bases unmatched to any gene: 5. The CDR3, as DNA: TGTGCCAGTAGACAACTAGCGGGGATCACAGATACGCAGTATTTT. It codes for CASRQLAGITDTQYF. The full variable domain, with the rest looked up from reference TRBV19 and TRBJ2-3, is DGGITQSPKYLFRKEGQNVTLSCEQNLNHDAMYWYRQDPGQGLRLIYYSQIVNDFQKGDIAEGYSVSREKKESFPLTVTSAQKNPTAFYLCASRQLAGITDTQYFGPGTRLTVL.

The chain combines TRBV28 with TRBJ2-1; TRBD2 agrees at 15 bases. The CDR3 is 18 amino acids. J gave up 2 bases and V 6 bases, and 8 bases lay outside the gene matches. Germline V gives CDR1 MDHEN, CDR2 SYDVKM. The CDR3 region is CASSVGLAGGVAYNEQFF. CDR3 bases: TGTGCCAGCAGCGTGGGACTAGCGGGAGGCGTGGCCTACAATGAGCAGTTCTTC.

The chain carries TRBV6-1 and TRBJ1-4; 7 nucleotides align to TRBD1. In germline, CDR1 is MNHNS, CDR2 SASEGT. J was trimmed by 7 bases and V by 2 bases; bases with no gene match: 4. This CDR3 region has 14 residues. CDR3 region: CASSEWAGGEKLFF. For the CDR3, the DNA is TGTGCCAGCAGTGAATGGGCAGGGGGTGAAAAACTGTTTTTT.

This chain uses TRBV27 with TRBJ1-1; no clear D gene. V gave up 3 bases and J gave up 0 bases, with 8 bases separating them. Looked up from germline, CDR1 is MNHEY and CDR2 is SMNVEV (reference sequence). The CDR3 covers 14 residues. The CDR3 DNA is TGTGCCAGCAGTTTGAGGTGGATGAACACTGAAGCTTTCTTT. Translation gives CASSLRWMNTEAFF.

A single count supports this clone. The chain employs TRBV7-2 and TRBJ2-1; 11 nucleotides align to TRBD2. Looked up from germline, CDR1 is SGHTA and CDR2 is FQGNSA. Trimming cost V 3 bases and J 10 bases; bases outside gene matches: 11. The CDR3 runs to 16 residues. The CDR3 protein is CASSFAGTSGSGEQFF. CDR3 nucleotides: TGTGCCAGCAGCTTTGCCGGGACTAGCGGCAGCGGAGAGCAGTTCTTC.

V gene TRBV9 combines with J gene TRBJ2-5; TRBD1 is a possible D gene (6 bases). Germline CDR1 is SGDLS and CDR2 is YYNGEE. This CDR3 has 16 amino acids. Trimming shortened V by 0 bases and J by 5 bases, and 17 bases separated the two germline ends. CDR3 protein: CASSVGVGGRWETQYF. The CDR3 DNA reads TGTGCCAGCAGCGTAGGAGTTGGGGGCCGTTGGGAGACCCAGTACTTC. Full variable domain (outside the CDR3, taken from reference TRBV9 and TRBJ2-5): DSGVTQTPKHLITATGQRVTLRCSPRSGDLSVYWYQQSLDQGLQFLIQYYNGEERAKGNILERFSAQQFPDLHSELNLSSLELGDSALYFCASSVGVGGRWETQYFGPGTRLLVL.